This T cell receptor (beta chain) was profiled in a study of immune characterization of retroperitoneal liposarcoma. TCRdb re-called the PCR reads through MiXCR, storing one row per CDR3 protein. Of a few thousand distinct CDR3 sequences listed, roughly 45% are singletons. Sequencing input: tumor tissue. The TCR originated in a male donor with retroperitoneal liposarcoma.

The CDR3 DNA reads as TGTGCCACCAGGGGACTAGCGGGATTTGAGACCCAGTACTTC. Amino acid sequence: CATRGLAGFETQYF. The rearrangement links TRBV15 to TRBJ2-4; 13 bases align to TRBD2. The DNA end is a closer match to TRBJ2-5, so the J assignment may be wrong. The CDR3 sequence is 14 residues long. The germline CDR1 and CDR2 sequences are LNHNV and YYDKDF (reference sequence).